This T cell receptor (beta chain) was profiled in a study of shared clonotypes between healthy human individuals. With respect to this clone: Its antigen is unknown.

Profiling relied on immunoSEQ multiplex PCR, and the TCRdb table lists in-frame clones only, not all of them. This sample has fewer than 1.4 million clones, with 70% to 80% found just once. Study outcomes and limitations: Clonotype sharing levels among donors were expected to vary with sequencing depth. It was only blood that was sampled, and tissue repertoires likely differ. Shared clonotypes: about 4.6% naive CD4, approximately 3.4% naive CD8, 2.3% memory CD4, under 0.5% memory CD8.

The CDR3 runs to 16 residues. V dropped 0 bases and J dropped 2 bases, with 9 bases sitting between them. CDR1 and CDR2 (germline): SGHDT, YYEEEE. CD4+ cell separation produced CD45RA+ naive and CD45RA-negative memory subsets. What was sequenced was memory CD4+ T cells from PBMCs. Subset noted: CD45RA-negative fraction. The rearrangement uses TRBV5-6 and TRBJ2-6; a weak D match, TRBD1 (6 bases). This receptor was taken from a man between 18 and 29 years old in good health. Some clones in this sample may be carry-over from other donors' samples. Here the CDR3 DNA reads TGTGCCAGCAGCTTGGACAGGGCGGCTGGGGCCAACGTCCTGACTTTC. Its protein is CASSLDRAAGANVLTF.